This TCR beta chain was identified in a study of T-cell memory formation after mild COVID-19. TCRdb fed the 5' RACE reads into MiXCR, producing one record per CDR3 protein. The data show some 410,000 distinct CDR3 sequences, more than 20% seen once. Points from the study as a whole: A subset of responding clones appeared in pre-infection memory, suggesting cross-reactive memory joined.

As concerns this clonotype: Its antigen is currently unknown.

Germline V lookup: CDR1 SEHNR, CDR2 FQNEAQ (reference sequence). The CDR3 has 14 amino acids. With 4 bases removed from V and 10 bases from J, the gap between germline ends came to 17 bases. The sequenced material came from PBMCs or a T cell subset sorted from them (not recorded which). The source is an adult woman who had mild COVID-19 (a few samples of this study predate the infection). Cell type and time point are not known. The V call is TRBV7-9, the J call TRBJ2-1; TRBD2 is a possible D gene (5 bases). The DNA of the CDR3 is TGTGCCAGCAGCTCAGGACTGGTCCTTTTAGAGCAGTTCTTC. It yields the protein CASSSGLVLLEQFF.